Below are 24 T cell receptor beta chains sequenced from a single sample in a study of blood T cells in healthy people across ages. A sample-barcoded 5' primer and a J-beta primer mix were used in a second PCR of about 7 to 12 cycles. In TCRdb, the 5' RACE reads were re-called with MiXCR into one record per CDR3 protein. This sample has 750,000 to 950,000 distinct CDR3 sequences; 25% to 35% occur once, and the top ten carry about 10%. These data were also reused for a study on T cells of mothers and their children.

The sequencing input was blood. The receptor set was obtained from a woman aged 40 to 50 in good health.

This clonotype came up many times. This sequence joins TRBV20-1 and TRBJ2-7; D possibly matches TRBD1 or TRBD2 (5 bases each). The CDR3 length is 15 residues. Germline V lookup: CDR1 DFQATT, CDR2 SNEGSKA (reference sequence). The V end lost 1 base, the J end lost 2 bases, and 15 bases lay between the germline ends. The CDR3 coding sequence is TGCAGTGCTAGAGGAGGGGTGGACAAACCCTACGAGCAGTACTTC. It encodes CSARGGVDKPYEQYF.

This clonotype was counted between two and nine times. The V and J genes are TRBV24-1 and TRBJ2-1, with 9 bases that match TRBD1. The length of the CDR3 is 15 residues. CDR1 and CDR2 from the germline V gene are KGHDR and SFDVKD. V was pared by 3 bases and J by 2 bases, with 1 base of the junction left unmatched. CDR3 protein: CATSDGQGTYNEQFF. The DNA for the CDR3 is TGTGCCACCAGTGATGGACAGGGGACCTACAATGAGCAGTTCTTC.

This clonotype was seen repeatedly, ten times or more. This chain joins TRBV2 and TRBJ2-7; tentative D call: TRBD1 (5 bases). The CDR3 is made up of 14 amino acids. CDR1 is SNHLY, CDR2 FYNNEI, per germline. With 6 bases removed from V and 0 bases from J, the gap between germline ends came to 12 bases. The CDR3 nucleotides read TGTGCCAGCAGAGAGCAGGGTAGCTCCTACGAGCAGTACTTC. Its translation is CASREQGSSYEQYF.

This clonotype was recorded at least ten times. The genes are TRBV7-2 and TRBJ2-1; 10 nucleotides agree with TRBD1. V shed 4 bases, J shed 6 bases, and the junction held 6 bases outside the gene matches. The CDR3 totals 15 residues. Germline V gene data show CDR1 as SGHTA and CDR2 as FQGNSA. The CDR3 DNA reads as TGTGCCAGCAGCTCCCCTCGGACAGGGGGCAATGAGCAGTTCTTC. It encodes CASSSPRTGGNEQFF.

Ten or more counts support this clonotype. The rearrangement uses TRBV7-6 and TRBJ2-1; 9 bases are shared with TRBD2. CDR1 and CDR2 from the germline V gene are SGHVS and FNYEAQ. J was trimmed by 2 bases and V by 6 bases; bases with no gene match: 5. The CDR3 is 15 residues long. In nucleotides, the CDR3 is TGTGCCAGCAGTTTCTCTAGCGGGACCTACAATGAGCAGTTCTTC. Translation: CASSFSSGTYNEQFF.

On this clonotype: One end of the junction does not line up with germline, which may come from a read error. The V gene is TRBV20-1, the J gene TRBJ2-5; 9 bases agree with TRBD2. The CDR3 covers 14 residues. Germline V lookup: CDR1 DFQATT, CDR2 SNEGSKA (reference sequence). The CDR3 loop reads CSAGDSAGGETQYF. CDR3 coding DNA: TGCAGTGCTGGAGATAGTGCGGGGGGGGAGACCCAGTACTTC.

This clonotype was observed at least ten times. The rearrangement links TRBV11-2 to TRBJ2-1; 7 bases align to TRBD1. The CDR3 loop spans 12 amino acids. From germline, CDR1 is SGHAT and CDR2 FQNNGV. Losses at the gene ends were 4 bases for V and 9 bases for J; bases not matched to a gene: 3. Here the CDR3 DNA reads TGTGCCAGCAGCTCCACAGGGGCTGAGCAGTTCTTC. This gives the protein CASSSTGAEQFF.

Turning to this clonotype: This may be a read error: a much more frequent sequence differs by one nucleotide. The CDR3 here is CASPLAGENIQYF. CDR3 coding DNA: TGTGCCAGCCCACTCGCGGGTGAAAACATTCAGTACTTC. V is TRBV18 and J is TRBJ2-4; maybe TRBD2 (5 bases). The germline V gene has CDR1 KGHSH and CDR2 LQKENI. The CDR3 length is 13 residues. V was shortened by 8 bases and J by 5 bases, with 13 bases between the two germline ends.

This chain uses TRBV28 with TRBJ2-7; D possibly corresponds to TRBD2 (6 bases). The germline V gene encodes CDR1 MDHEN and CDR2 SYDVKM. This CDR3 region has 12 residues. Trimming took 6 bases from V and 3 from J, leaving 9 bases between them. Here the CDR3 DNA reads TGTGCCAGCAGGAGACTAGTCTACGAGCAGTACTTC. It specifies CASRRLVYEQYF.

This clonotype was detected many times. V gene TRBV4-2 combines with J gene TRBJ2-7; 9 nucleotides agree with TRBD1. Per the germline V gene, CDR1 is LGHNA and CDR2 is YNFKEQ. The CDR3 is made up of 15 amino acids. Trimming took 2 bases from V and 1 from J; bases not matched to a gene: 3. CDR3 nucleotide sequence: TGTGCCAGCAGCCAAATGGGACAGGGATCCTACGAGCAGTACTTC. Its translation is CASSQMGQGSYEQYF.

In its sample, this clonotype was seen a few times. V is TRBV10-3 and J is TRBJ2-3; TRBD2 matches 14 bases. There are 20 residues in the CDR3. V shed 3 bases, J shed 2 bases, and the junction held 13 bases outside the gene matches. Per germline, CDR1 ENHRY and CDR2 SYGVKD. In DNA, the CDR3 is TGTGCCATCAGTGAACTTAGACTAGCGGGGGGGTCGGAGATCACAGATACGCAGTATTTT. Its protein product is CAISELRLAGGSEITDTQYF.

This clonotype was recorded a few times. V gene TRBV10-3 combines with J gene TRBJ1-1; unclear D gene. The CDR3 runs 14 residues. Trimming removed 10 bases at V and 2 bases at J, with 17 bases between. The V gene's germline CDR1 is ENHRY and CDR2 SYGVKD. The CDR3 loop is CATRPRVLNTEAFF. The CDR3 bases are TGTGCCACCAGACCGCGGGTTCTAAACACTGAAGCTTTCTTT.

V is TRBV5-1 and J is TRBJ2-1, with D tentatively TRBD2 (7 bases). The CDR3 extends over 16 amino acids. In germline, CDR1 is SGHRS, CDR2 YFSETQ. V dropped 1 base and J dropped 6 bases, with 17 bases sitting between them. Here the CDR3 reads CASSLREGGFRNEQFF. The CDR3 DNA follows: TGCGCCAGCAGCTTGAGGGAGGGGGGGTTCCGCAATGAGCAGTTCTTC.

Comments on this clonotype: The junction departs from germline at one end; a sequencing error may be responsible. The V gene is TRBV5-1, the J gene TRBJ2-5; D may be TRBD1 (5 bases). There are 14 residues in the CDR3. The V gene's germline CDR1 is SGHRS and CDR2 YFSETQ. The CDR3 protein is CASSPRVGQEAQYF. CDR3 coding DNA: TGCGCCAGCAGTCCCAGGGTGGGCCAAGAGGCCCAGTACTTC.

This clonotype was seen repeatedly, ten times or more. The CDR3 DNA is TGTGCCAGTAGTATTCGTGGGACCTACAATGAGCAGTTCTTC. Its translation is CASSIRGTYNEQFF. V usage is TRBV19 and J usage is TRBJ2-1; D call uncertain. Trimming left V 3 bases short and J 2 bases short, with 8 bases between. This CDR3 comprises 14 residues. CDR1 is LNHDA, CDR2 SQIVND, per germline (reference sequence).

Worth noting for this clonotype: The junction shows a germline mismatch at one end, possibly a read error. The rearrangement uses TRBV16 and TRBJ2-5; the D gene is possibly TRBD1 (6 bases). The J call may not be correct, given that the DNA end is closer to TRBJ2-7. The CDR3 has 12 amino acids. Germline V lookup: CDR1 KGHSY, CDR2 FQNENV. The CDR3 spells CTSSQQGYEQYF. Written as DNA, the CDR3 is TGTACCAGCAGCCAACAGGGCTACGAGCAGTACTTC.

The chain is built from TRBV6-2 or TRBV6-3 and TRBJ1-1; tentatively, D is TRBD1 (5 bases). Germline CDR1 and CDR2: MNHEY and SVGEGT. The CDR3 totals 13 residues. Trimming took off 2 bases at V and 8 bases at J, with 12 bases between the two ends. The CDR3 nucleotides read TGTGCCAGCAGTTACGTGAGGGACTTCGAAGCTTTCTTT. Its protein product is CASSYVRDFEAFF.

Concerning this clonotype: A read error may explain this, as a much larger clone is one base away. The J gene is TRBJ2-1, the V gene TRBV5-1, with no clear D. The V gene's germline CDR1 is SGHRS and CDR2 YFSETQ. V was shortened by 5 bases and J by 5 bases, with 14 bases between the two germline ends. The CDR3 contains 14 residues. The DNA for the CDR3 is TGCGCCAGCAGGGACCAGCCCGGCCACAATGAGCAGTTCTTC. This sequence encodes CASRDQPGHNEQFF.

The table lists this clonotype with a count of one. A junction end diverges from the germline sequence, so it may reflect a read error. The genes are TRBV13 and TRBJ2-3, with 8 bases lining up with TRBD2. CDR3 length equals 14 residues. Germline CDR1 is PRHDT and CDR2 is FYEKMQ (reference sequence). This CDR3 reads CASSFGGEVDMQYF. For the CDR3, the DNA is TGTGCCAGCAGCTTCGGGGGGGAGGTGGATATGCAGTATTTT.

The chain uses TRBV9 and TRBJ2-2; no firm D call. Per germline, CDR1 SGDLS and CDR2 YYNGEE. CDR3 length: 15 amino acids. Trimming took off 5 bases at V and 2 bases at J, with 13 bases between the two ends. In DNA, the CDR3 is TGTGCCAGCAGGGATCGGCAGACAAACACCGGGGAGCTGTTTTTT. Protein: CASRDRQTNTGELFF.

The chain employs TRBV28 and TRBJ1-2; D is ambiguous. V gave up 2 bases and J gave up 8 bases, with 15 bases separating them. The CDR3 is 14 amino acids. Germline-derived CDR1 and CDR2 are MDHEN and SYDVKM. CDR3 sequence: CASSLVQASQGYTF. The CDR3 DNA reads TGTGCCAGCAGTTTAGTTCAAGCCTCTCAGGGCTACACCTTC.

Ten or more counts support this clonotype. The chain is built from TRBV2 and TRBJ2-7; D possibly corresponds to TRBD1 (6 bases). Germline CDR1 and CDR2: SNHLY and FYNNEI. The CDR3 covers 16 residues. V lost 1 base, J lost 2 bases, and 15 bases lay in between. The CDR3 region is CASSEVRTALTYEQYF. The CDR3 region has the DNA TGTGCCAGCAGTGAAGTCCGGACAGCTCTTACCTACGAGCAGTACTTC.

This clonotype showed up many times. This sequence joins TRBV5-6 and TRBJ2-7; D remains ambiguous. The CDR3 spans 12 residues. Per the germline V gene, CDR1 is SGHDT and CDR2 is YYEEEE. The V end lost 0 bases, the J end lost 5 bases, and 6 bases lay between the germline ends. The CDR3 nucleotides are TGTGCCAGCAGCTTGGGAGACAACGAGCAGTACTTC. Translating it yields CASSLGDNEQYF.

The chain carries TRBV10-3 and TRBJ1-5; D is perhaps TRBD1 (6 bases). This CDR3 contains 18 residues. Germline lookup yields CDR1 ENHRY and CDR2 SYGVKD. Trimming cost V 0 bases and J 1 base, with 16 bases left between them. CDR3 DNA sequence: TGTGCCATCAGTGAGTCGTCCCTCGCAGGGGAAAGCAATCAGCCCCAGCATTTT. Translating it yields CAISESSLAGESNQPQHF.